Below are 9 T cell receptor beta chains sequenced from a single sample in a study of blood T cells in healthy people across ages. Through a sample-barcoded 5' primer and a J-beta primer mix, a second PCR was run for roughly 6 to 11 cycles. Via MiXCR, TCRdb re-called the 5' RACE reads, giving one row per CDR3 protein. The data show hundreds of thousands of distinct CDR3 sequences, just over 55% seen once. The sample taken for sequencing was blood. The receptors were sampled from a man in his forties in good health.

Remarks on this clonotype: Relative to the germline gene, one junction end is altered; a read error may explain this. J is TRBJ1-2 and V is TRBV20-1; 8 nucleotides agree with TRBD1. The V gene's germline CDR1 is DFQATT and CDR2 SNEGSKA (reference sequence). This CDR3 is 13 amino acids long. CDR3: CSARDRTGNGHTF. DNA of the CDR3: TGCAGTGCTAGAGATCGGACAGGGAATGGCCACACCTTC.

The rearrangement links TRBV5-1 to TRBJ2-4; D remains unclear. Trimming pared 0 bases from V and 0 bases from J, leaving 7 bases between. The CDR3 totals 15 residues. Per the germline V gene, CDR1 is SGHRS and CDR2 is YFSETQ. This chain's CDR3 is CASSLDPIAKNIQYF. CDR3 nucleotide sequence: TGCGCCAGCAGCTTGGACCCCATAGCCAAAAACATTCAGTACTTC. The full variable domain, with the rest looked up from reference TRBV5-1 and TRBJ2-4, is KAGVTQTPRYLIKTRGQQVTLSCSPISGHRSVSWYQQTPGQGLQFLFEYFSETQRNKGNFPGRFSGRQFSNSRSEMNVSTLELGDSALYLCASSLDPIAKNIQYFGAGTRLSVL.

This chain connects TRBV27 to TRBJ2-3; TRBD2 matches 8 bases. Germline V CDR1 and CDR2: MNHEY, SMNVEV (reference sequence). J was trimmed by 0 bases and V by 7 bases; bases with no gene match: 9. CDR3 length equals 16 residues. This CDR3 reads CASTFSAGASTDTQYF. The CDR3 DNA is TGTGCCAGCACCTTCTCAGCGGGGGCTAGCACAGATACGCAGTATTTT.

V is TRBV24-1 and J is TRBJ2-1, with 11 bases aligning to TRBD2. With V trimmed by 8 bases and J by 4 bases, 6 bases remained unmatched. There are 15 residues in the CDR3. The germline gives CDR1 KGHDR, CDR2 SFDVKD. Here the CDR3 reads CATNTGTSGYNEQFF. The CDR3 DNA sequence: TGTGCCACCAACACCGGGACTAGCGGTTACAATGAGCAGTTCTTC.

The sample holds one count of this clonotype. A read error is possible here, since a much larger clone lies one base away. The V and J genes are TRBV28 and TRBJ2-5; the D call may be TRBD1 or TRBD2 (5 bases each). From germline, CDR1 is MDHEN and CDR2 SYDVKM. The CDR3 extends over 16 amino acids. V was cut by 6 bases and J by 11 bases, with 28 bases left in between. The CDR3 DNA reads TGTGCCAGCAGGGAACCGGGACGCCCAACGGGGAATGAGCAGTACTTC. It is translated as CASREPGRPTGNEQYF.

This chain joins TRBV9 and TRBJ2-5, with 12 bases fitting TRBD2. Trimming cost V 1 base and J 5 bases; bases outside gene matches: 6. Germline V gives CDR1 SGDLS, CDR2 YYNGEE. This CDR3 contains 16 residues. The DNA of the CDR3 is TGTGCCAGCAGCGTAAGGGGACTAGCGGGTGCGGAGACCCAGTACTTC. It encodes CASSVRGLAGAETQYF. Complete variable domain (other parts from reference TRBV9 and TRBJ2-5): DSGVTQTPKHLITATGQRVTLRCSPRSGDLSVYWYQQSLDQGLQFLIQYYNGEERAKGNILERFSAQQFPDLHSELNLSSLELGDSALYFCASSVRGLAGAETQYFGPGTRLLVL.

The chain uses TRBV15 and TRBJ2-5, with TRBD2 matching 7 bases. The J call is uncertain, as TRBJ2-7 better fits the DNA end. Germline values: CDR1 LNHNV, CDR2 YYDKDF (reference sequence). There are 15 residues in the CDR3. The CDR3 DNA is TGTGCCACCAGTCTAGCGGCGTCTAAACCCTACGAGCAGTACTTC. Its protein product is CATSLAASKPYEQYF.

This clonotype appeared once. The chain combines TRBV5-4 with TRBJ2-7; 10 nucleotides match TRBD1. The CDR3 consists of 16 residues. The trim removed 3 bases at V and 0 bases at J, leaving 6 bases unmatched. Germline-derived CDR1 and CDR2 are SGHNT and YYREEE (reference sequence). CDR3 in amino acids: CASSSDRQGASYEQYF. The CDR3 DNA reads TGTGCCAGCAGCTCCGATAGACAGGGGGCCTCCTACGAGCAGTACTTC.

CDR3 sequence reads: CASRGGITDTQYF. In nucleotides, the CDR3 is TGTGCCAGCCGGGGCGGAATCACAGATACGCAGTATTTT. This chain links TRBV11-2 with TRBJ2-3; D is perhaps TRBD1 or TRBD2 (5 bases each). The CDR3 length is 13 residues. The V gene lost 8 bases and the J gene lost 2 bases, with 11 bases spanning the gap. Germline loops: CDR1 SGHAT, CDR2 FQNNGV.